This T cell receptor beta chain comes out of a study of cytomegalovirus exposure and HLA in healthy donors. Study information: Earlier work reported 90 million to 120 million unique TCR beta sequences from 180 million or so T cells.

The PCR was carried out with 60 Vbeta primers and 13 Jbeta primers. The assay was immunoSEQ multiplex PCR, and TCRdb's table has in-frame clones only and misses some. The sample contains about 160,000 clones, about 80% of which appear only once. Points on this clone: Antigen: not known.

Germline loops: CDR1 SGHVS, CDR2 FQNEAQ. V lost 1 base and J lost 0, with 15 bases in between. The CDR3 runs to 18 residues. General study findings and limits: Donor immune exposure was known only as CMV serostatus.

The specimen sequenced was PBMCs. V is TRBV7-8 and J is TRBJ1-4; D not resolved. This TCR came from a woman between 50 and 59 years old in good health and CMV-seronegative. The CDR3 DNA is TGTGCCAGCAGCTTAGTTTACTCGGGTAGAGCAACTAATGAAAAACTGTTTTTT. Protein sequence: CASSLVYSGRATNEKLFF.